This TCR beta chain originates from a study of blood T cell repertoires in COVID-19. Study at large: Whether acute or convalescent, the COVID-19 samples came from the United States, Italy and Spain. Nucleic acid was either cDNA or gDNA, and it came from T cells, B-cell-depleted T cells, or PBMCs.

The cohort comprised adults aged roughly 18 to 90 years residing in under 25 US areas. Cohorts were determined from participant-reported clinical history. Trimming left V 3 bases short and J 3 bases short, with 9 bases between. The CDR3 totals 14 residues. Germline V gene data show CDR1 as LNHDA and CDR2 as SQIVND (reference sequence). Assay: immunoSEQ multiplex PCR; the TCRdb copy retains only in-frame clones and omits some. The sample comprises approximately 280,000 clones, approximately 88% of which are singletons, and 5.5% to 7% rests with the top ten. What was sequenced was PBMCs or T cells enriched from blood (not recorded which). This sequence was found in a woman in her forties who had recovered from COVID-19. The chain combines TRBV19 with TRBJ1-5; tentative D call: TRBD1 (5 bases). The CDR3 region has the DNA TGTGCCAGTAGTATTCGGGGGAACAATCAGCCCCAGCATTTT. Translation gives CASSIRGNNQPQHF.